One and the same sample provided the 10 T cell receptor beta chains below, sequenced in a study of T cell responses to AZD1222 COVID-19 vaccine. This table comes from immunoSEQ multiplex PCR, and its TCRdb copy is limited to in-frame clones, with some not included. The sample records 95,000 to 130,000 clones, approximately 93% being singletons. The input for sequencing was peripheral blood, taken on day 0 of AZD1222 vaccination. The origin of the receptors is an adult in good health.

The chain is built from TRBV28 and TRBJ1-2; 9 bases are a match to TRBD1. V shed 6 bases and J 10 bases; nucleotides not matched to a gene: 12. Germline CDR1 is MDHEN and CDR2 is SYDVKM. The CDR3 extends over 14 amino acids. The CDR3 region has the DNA TGTGCCAGCAGCTCGCCGGGACAGGGATCTCCCTACACCTTC. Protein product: CASSSPGQGSPYTF.

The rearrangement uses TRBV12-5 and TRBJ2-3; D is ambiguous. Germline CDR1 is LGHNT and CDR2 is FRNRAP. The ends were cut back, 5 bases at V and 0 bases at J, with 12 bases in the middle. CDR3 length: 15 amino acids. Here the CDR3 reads CASGPDKRSTDTQYF. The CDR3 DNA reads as TGTGCTAGTGGTCCGGATAAGCGAAGCACAGATACGCAGTATTTT.

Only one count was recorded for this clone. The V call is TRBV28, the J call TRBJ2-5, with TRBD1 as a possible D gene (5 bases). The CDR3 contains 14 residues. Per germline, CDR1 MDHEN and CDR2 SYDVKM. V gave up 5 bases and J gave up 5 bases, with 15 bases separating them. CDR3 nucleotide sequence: TGTGCCAGCAGTCTAAGGGGCTTTACTGAGACCCAGTACTTC. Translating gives CASSLRGFTETQYF.

The CDR3 nucleotides are TGTGCCAGCAGCTCGTCGCCCTACAATGAGCAGTTCTTC. This encodes CASSSSPYNEQFF. The genes are TRBV28 and TRBJ2-1; D not resolved. Germline assignment: CDR1 MDHEN and CDR2 SYDVKM. This CDR3 region has 13 residues. V dropped 6 bases and J dropped 2 bases, with 8 bases sitting between them.

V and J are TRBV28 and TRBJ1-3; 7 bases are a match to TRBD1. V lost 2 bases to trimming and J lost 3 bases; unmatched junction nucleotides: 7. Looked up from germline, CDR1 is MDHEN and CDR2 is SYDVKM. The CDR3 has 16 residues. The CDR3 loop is CASSLPTGANGNTIYF. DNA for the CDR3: TGTGCCAGCAGTTTACCCACAGGGGCTAATGGAAACACCATATATTTT.

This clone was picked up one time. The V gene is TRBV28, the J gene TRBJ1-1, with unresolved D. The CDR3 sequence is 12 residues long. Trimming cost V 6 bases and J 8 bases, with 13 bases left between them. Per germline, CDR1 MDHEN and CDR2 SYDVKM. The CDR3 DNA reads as TGTGCCAGCAGACCCCGGAGGGAGGAAGCTTTCTTT. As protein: CASRPRREEAFF.

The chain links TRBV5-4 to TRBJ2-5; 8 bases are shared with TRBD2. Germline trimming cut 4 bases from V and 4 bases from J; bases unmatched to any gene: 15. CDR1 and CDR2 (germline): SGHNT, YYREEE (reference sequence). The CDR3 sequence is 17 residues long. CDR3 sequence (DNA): TGTGCCAGCAGCCCACGAGGAGGGACTAGTCGGGGAGAGACCCAGTACTTC. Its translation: CASSPRGGTSRGETQYF.

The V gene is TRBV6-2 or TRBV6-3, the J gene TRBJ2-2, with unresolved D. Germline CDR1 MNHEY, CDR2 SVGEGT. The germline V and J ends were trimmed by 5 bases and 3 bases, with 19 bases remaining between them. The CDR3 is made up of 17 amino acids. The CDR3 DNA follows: TGTGCCAGCAGTGCATTTAACTTACTGTTGGACACCGGGGAGCTGTTTTTT. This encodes CASSAFNLLLDTGELFF.

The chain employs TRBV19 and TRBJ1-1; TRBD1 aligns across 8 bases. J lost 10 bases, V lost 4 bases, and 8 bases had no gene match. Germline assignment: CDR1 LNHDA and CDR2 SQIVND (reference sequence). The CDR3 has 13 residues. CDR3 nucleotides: TGTGCCAGTAGTAGGCAGGGGGCGTATCGAGCTTTCTTT. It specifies CASSRQGAYRAFF.

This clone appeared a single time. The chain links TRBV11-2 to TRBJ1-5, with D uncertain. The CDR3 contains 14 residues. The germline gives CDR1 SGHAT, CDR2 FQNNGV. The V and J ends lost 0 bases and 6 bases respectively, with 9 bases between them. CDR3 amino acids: CASSLDRVGQPQHF. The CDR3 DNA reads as TGTGCCAGCAGCTTAGATCGGGTGGGTCAGCCCCAGCATTTT.